Below, 31 T cell receptor beta chains from the same sample are listed, as sequenced in a study of T cells in Graves' hyperthyroidism and ophthalmopathy. Amplified TCR beta CDR3 regions came from RNA transcripts. The HTBI set primed first-round TCR CDR3 RT-PCR. Via MiXCR, TCRdb re-called the multiplex PCR reads, giving one row per CDR3 protein. The sample lists approximately 570,000 distinct CDR3 sequences; 20% were seen once. The sequenced material came from blood. The receptors derive from a man aged 35-49 years with Graves' ophthalmopathy.

This clonotype was seen repeatedly, ten times or more. This chain uses TRBV7-2 with TRBJ2-7; TRBD1 matches at 8 bases. This CDR3 spans 13 amino acids. J lost 5 bases, V lost 3 bases, and 3 bases had no gene match. Germline CDR1 SGHTA, CDR2 FQGNSA. The CDR3 DNA sequence: TGTGCCAGCAGCTTGGACAGGGACGACGAGCAGTACTTC. Protein product: CASSLDRDDEQYF. The whole variable domain, remainder taken from reference TRBV7-2 and TRBJ2-7, is GAGVSQSPSNKVTEKGKDVELRCDPISGHTALYWYRQSLGQGLEFLIYFQGNSAPDKSGLPSDRFSAERTGGSVSTLTIQRTQQEDSAVYLCASSLDRDDEQYFGPGTRLTVT.

This clonotype was seen a few times. The V call is TRBV3-2, the J call TRBJ2-7. TRBV3-2 constitutes a pseudogene. The CDR3 totals 17 residues. The CDR3 loop reads CASSQDRFVRGSYEQYF. CDR3 DNA sequence: TGTGCCAGCAGCCAAGATCGGTTCGTGAGAGGCTCCTACGAGCAGTACTTC.

This clonotype came up many times. The genes are TRBV10-3 and TRBJ1-1; D is perhaps TRBD1 (5 bases). Germline lookup yields CDR1 ENHRY and CDR2 SYGVKD. V lost 3 bases to trimming and J lost 0 bases, with 20 bases between them. The CDR3 has 18 residues. CDR3 nucleotides: TGTGCCATCAGTGACCCGGCGGCAGGGAAATTACTGAACACTGAAGCTTTCTTT. Its translation: CAISDPAAGKLLNTEAFF.

The CDR3 is CASSQRTGSNQPQHF. In nucleotides, the CDR3 is TGCGCCAGCAGCCAAAGGACAGGGAGCAATCAGCCCCAGCATTTT. The chain employs TRBV4-3 and TRBJ1-5; 8 nucleotides line up with TRBD1. Germline CDR1 LGHNA, CDR2 YSLEER. The CDR3 is 15 residues long. The ends lost 2 bases at V and 1 base at J; junction bases unmatched: 1.

This clonotype was seen a handful of times. The CDR3 spells CASSLLEGPYEQYF. The DNA for the CDR3 is TGTGCCAGCAGCCTACTAGAGGGCCCCTACGAGCAGTACTTC. This chain joins TRBV6-2 or TRBV6-3 and TRBJ2-7; TRBD2 is a possible D gene (5 bases). V was shortened by 6 bases and J by 2 bases, with 14 bases between the two germline ends. Germline V gene lookup returns CDR1 MNHEY and CDR2 SVGEGT. The CDR3 totals 14 residues.

This clonotype was seen many times. This chain uses TRBV20-1 with TRBJ2-1, with TRBD2 matching over 9 bases. This CDR3 is 14 amino acids long. The germline V gene has CDR1 DFQATT and CDR2 SNEGSKA (reference sequence). V shed 5 bases and J 5 bases; nucleotides not matched to a gene: 7. The CDR3 bases are TGCAGTGCTCAGCTAGCGGGACGCCACAATGAGCAGTTCTTC. This gives the protein CSAQLAGRHNEQFF.

The gene calls are TRBV11-2 and TRBJ2-5; 8 bases align to TRBD2. V was pared by 1 base and J by 4 bases, with 8 bases of the junction left unmatched. There are 16 residues in the CDR3. From germline, CDR1 is SGHAT and CDR2 FQNNGV. The CDR3 reads CASSLGSGGEGETQYF. CDR3 nucleotide sequence: TGTGCCAGCAGCTTAGGGAGCGGGGGCGAGGGAGAGACCCAGTACTTC.

This clonotype was recorded many times. The chain has TRBV11-2 and TRBJ1-5; D uncertain. The germline V gene encodes CDR1 SGHAT and CDR2 FQNNGV. CDR3 length: 15 residues. The germline V and J ends were trimmed by 1 base and 6 bases, with 13 bases remaining between them. CDR3 protein: CASSLGPAPGQPQHF. DNA for the CDR3: TGTGCCAGCAGCTTAGGCCCAGCCCCGGGTCAGCCCCAGCATTTT.

Remarks on this clonotype: The junction departs from germline at one end; a sequencing error may be responsible. The chain links TRBV27 to TRBJ2-7, with 9 positions matching TRBD1. This CDR3 has 15 residues. The germline V gene has CDR1 MNHEY and CDR2 SMNVEV (reference sequence). DNA for the CDR3: TGTGCCAGCAGTTTAGGGGGACAGGGAGCCTACGAGCAGCACTTC. Translation gives CASSLGGQGAYEQHF.

This chain uses TRBV28 with TRBJ2-7, with D perhaps TRBD2 (6 bases). The CDR3 consists of 13 residues. V was clipped by 5 bases and J by 12 bases, with 20 bases between them. Germline V gene sequence: CDR1 MDHEN, CDR2 SYDVKM. The CDR3 nucleotides read TGTGCCAGCAGTGCCCTGGGCGGGATGGGACGGTACTTC. Its protein is CASSALGGMGRYF.

The chain employs TRBV5-1 and TRBJ1-2; tentatively, D is TRBD1 (5 bases). The CDR3 totals 13 residues. Germline CDR1 reads SGHRS; CDR2 reads YFSETQ. The ends were cut back, 5 bases at V and 3 bases at J, with 11 bases in the middle. Written as DNA, the CDR3 is TGCGCCAGCAGATTGACAGAGTACTATGGCTACACCTTC. It encodes CASRLTEYYGYTF.

In its sample, this clonotype was seen a few times. The V call is TRBV15, the J call TRBJ2-7, with D maybe TRBD1 (6 bases). The V end was cut by 4 bases, the J end by 5 bases, with 12 bases between. The CDR3 is 13 amino acids. Germline values: CDR1 LNHNV, CDR2 YYDKDF (reference sequence). The CDR3 nucleotides are TGTGCCACCAGCATTCGCCGACAGGACGAGCAGTACTTC. Amino acid sequence: CATSIRRQDEQYF. Using reference TRBV15 and TRBJ2-7 for the parts outside the CDR3, the full variable domain is DAMVIQNPRYQVTQFGKPVTLSCSQTLNHNVMYWYQQKSSQAPKLLFHYYDKDFNNEADTPDNFQSRRPNTSFCFLDIRSPGLGDTAMYLCATSIRRQDEQYFGPGTRLTVT.

This chain uses TRBV7-9 with TRBJ1-2; D is possibly TRBD1 (5 bases). The CDR3 contains 13 residues. The ends were cut back, 3 bases at V and 10 bases at J, with 15 bases in the middle. Germline-derived CDR1 and CDR2 are SEHNR and FQNEAQ (reference sequence). CDR3 protein: CASSFDSGLVYTF. The CDR3 region has the DNA TGTGCCAGCAGCTTCGACAGCGGGTTGGTCTACACCTTC.

V and J are TRBV28 and TRBJ2-1; 12 bases match TRBD2. The trim removed 6 bases at V and 9 bases at J, leaving 15 bases unmatched. From germline, CDR1 is MDHEN and CDR2 SYDVKM. The CDR3 runs to 17 residues. CDR3 in amino acids: CASRGVFLAGGPIEQFF. The CDR3 bases are TGTGCCAGCAGGGGGGTTTTCCTAGCGGGAGGGCCGATTGAGCAGTTCTTC.

Many counts were recorded for this clonotype. V and J are TRBV11-1 and TRBJ1-1; D not certain. V shed 5 bases and J shed 4 bases, with 14 bases lying between them. The CDR3 is 14 amino acids. Germline CDR1 is SGHAT and CDR2 is FQDESV (reference sequence). CDR3 DNA sequence: TGTGCCAGCAGCCCACCCGGTCTCCCCACTGAAGCTTTCTTT. Its protein is CASSPPGLPTEAFF.

The V gene is TRBV20-1, the J gene TRBJ2-3; D may be TRBD2 (5 bases). Germline values: CDR1 DFQATT, CDR2 SNEGSKA (reference sequence). The germline V and J ends were trimmed by 0 bases and 2 bases, with 12 bases remaining between them. The CDR3 contains 15 residues. CDR3 loop: CSARDINGNTDTQYF. Here the CDR3 DNA reads TGCAGTGCTAGAGATATTAACGGGAACACAGATACGCAGTATTTT.

This clonotype appeared a few times. The V and J genes are TRBV6-2 or TRBV6-3 and TRBJ1-5; the match to TRBD1 covers 7 bases. J was trimmed by 5 bases and V by 2 bases; bases with no gene match: 6. There are 15 residues in the CDR3. From germline, CDR1 is MNHEY and CDR2 SVGEGT. The CDR3: CASSYPRQGDQPQHF. The CDR3 nucleotides read TGTGCCAGCAGTTACCCTCGACAGGGAGATCAGCCCCAGCATTTT.

As for this clonotype: This clone may be a read error of a much larger clone one base away. This chain uses TRBV3-1 with TRBJ2-4; TRBD2 matches 9 bases. Per the germline V gene, CDR1 is LGHDT and CDR2 is YNNKEL (reference sequence). CDR3 size: 13 residues. CDR3 coding DNA: TGTGCCGGCAGCCAAGGAGCGGGAGGCATTCAGTACTTC. It codes for CAGSQGAGGIQYF.

This clonotype appeared many times. The chain links TRBV18 to TRBJ2-3, with no clear D. The CDR3 length is 16 residues. With 0 bases removed from V and 0 bases from J, the gap between germline ends came to 10 bases. Germline V gene data show CDR1 as KGHSH and CDR2 as LQKENI. This CDR3 is CASSPPGLFSTDTQYF. The CDR3 bases are TGTGCCAGCTCACCACCGGGCTTGTTTAGCACAGATACGCAGTATTTT.

Notes on this clonotype: This may stem from a read error, because a much larger clone lies one nucleotide away. J is TRBJ1-2 and V is TRBV2, with D possibly being TRBD1 (5 bases). This CDR3 has 13 amino acids. Germline loops: CDR1 SNHLY, CDR2 FYNNEI. The germline V and J ends were trimmed by 6 bases and 3 bases, with 11 bases remaining between them. The CDR3 sequence is CASRSGGDYGYTF. DNA for the CDR3: TGTGCCAGCAGGTCGGGGGGGGACTATGGCTACACCTTC.

The V and J genes are TRBV3-1 and TRBJ1-6; D is undetermined. CDR3 length: 17 residues. The V and J ends lost 3 bases and 0 bases respectively, with 12 bases between them. Germline V CDR1 and CDR2: LGHDT, YNNKEL (reference sequence). CDR3 coding DNA: TGTGCCAGCAGCCATTCTCCAGAGAGCTCCTATAATTCACCCCTCCACTTT. Protein product: CASSHSPESSYNSPLHF.

This clonotype has more than one count but fewer than ten. The V and J genes are TRBV6-2 or TRBV6-3 and TRBJ1-2, with 7 bases lining up with TRBD1. Germline assignment: CDR1 MNHEY and CDR2 SVGEGT. This CDR3 has 15 amino acids. V shed 0 bases and J 4 bases; nucleotides not matched to a gene: 5. CDR3 DNA: TGTGCCAGCAGTTACTCCGAGGGACAGCCCTATGGCTACACCTTC. Protein sequence: CASSYSEGQPYGYTF.

This clonotype has a count of ten or more. The chain is built from TRBV5-1 and TRBJ2-5; 7 bases match TRBD1. With 2 bases clipped from V and 5 bases from J, the junction kept 3 bases outside the gene matches. CDR3 length equals 13 residues. Germline lookup yields CDR1 SGHRS and CDR2 YFSETQ. CDR3 residues: CASSFQGDETQYF. DNA for the CDR3: TGCGCCAGCAGCTTCCAGGGGGATGAGACCCAGTACTTC.

A few counts support this clonotype. The chain couples TRBV6-1 to TRBJ2-4, with TRBD1 identical over 7 bases. V dropped 3 bases and J dropped 6; count of bases not matched to a gene: 2. Germline CDR1 and CDR2: MNHNS and SASEGT. The CDR3 loop spans 13 amino acids. The CDR3 protein is CASSDRTGNIQYF. The CDR3 coding sequence is TGTGCCAGCAGTGATAGGACAGGAAACATTCAGTACTTC.

This clonotype has at least ten counts. The chain recombines TRBV18 with TRBJ1-2; D is unresolved. Trimming removed 3 bases at V and 12 bases at J, with 14 bases between. Germline CDR1 reads KGHSH; CDR2 reads LQKENI. The CDR3 consists of 12 residues. The CDR3 coding sequence is TGTGCCAGCTCACCCCTGGGAAGTTCGAACACCTTC. Encoded protein: CASSPLGSSNTF.

This clonotype was detected only a few times. The gene calls are TRBV7-9 and TRBJ2-7, with D perhaps matching TRBD1 (5 bases). Trimming took 5 bases from V and 6 from J, leaving 11 bases between them. The CDR3 totals 12 residues. The germline V gene encodes CDR1 SEHNR and CDR2 FQNEAQ (reference sequence). CDR3 protein: CASSKTDSEQYF. Written as DNA, the CDR3 is TGTGCCAGCAGCAAGACCGACAGCGAGCAGTACTTC.

Many counts were recorded for this clonotype. In nucleotides, the CDR3 is TGTGCCAGCAGCCGCCTTTCCTTCATCGGGACCGCGAACACCGGGGAGCTGTTTTTT. This codes for CASSRLSFIGTANTGELFF. J is TRBJ2-2 and V is TRBV7-2; D is perhaps TRBD1 or TRBD2 (5 bases each). V was clipped by 5 bases and J by 0 bases, with 22 bases between them. Germline-derived CDR1 and CDR2 are SGHTA and FQGNSA. This CDR3 spans 19 amino acids.

In its sample, this clonotype was seen many times. The chain combines TRBV7-2 with TRBJ2-3, with TRBD2 matching 15 bases. CDR1 is SGHTA and CDR2 is FQGNSA in the germline V gene. The CDR3 runs 17 residues. Losses at the gene ends were 5 bases for V and 4 bases for J; bases not matched to a gene: 7. The DNA of the CDR3 is TGTGCCAGCAGCCCAGGACTAGCGGGAGGGCCGGCAGATACGCAGTATTTT. It encodes CASSPGLAGGPADTQYF.

On this clonotype: One junction end disagrees with the germline gene, perhaps due to a read error. V is TRBV7-2 and J is TRBJ2-7; D ambiguous. The germline gives CDR1 SGHTA, CDR2 FQGNSA. CDR3 length: 15 residues. The CDR3 DNA follows: TGTGCCAGCAGTCTCGACACCTGGAGCTCCTACGAGCAGCACTTC. This encodes CASSLDTWSSYEQHF.

V gene TRBV20-1 combines with J gene TRBJ2-3, with TRBD2 matching 9 bases. This CDR3 comprises 14 residues. The V and J ends lost 6 bases and 6 bases, in that order; junction bases with no gene match: 10. Per germline, CDR1 DFQATT and CDR2 SNEGSKA (reference sequence). CDR3 sequence: CSAALAGPPDTQYF. The CDR3 coding sequence is TGCAGTGCGGCACTAGCGGGCCCCCCCGATACGCAGTATTTT.

The table lists this clonotype with many counts. The rearrangement links TRBV20-1 to TRBJ1-5; D remains unclear. Looked up from germline, CDR1 is DFQATT and CDR2 is SNEGSKA (reference sequence). Trimming stripped 3 bases from V and 6 bases from J, with 12 bases between. This CDR3 contains 13 residues. The CDR3 reads CSASGQVGQPQHF. The CDR3 nucleotides are TGCAGTGCTAGCGGGCAGGTCGGTCAGCCCCAGCATTTT.